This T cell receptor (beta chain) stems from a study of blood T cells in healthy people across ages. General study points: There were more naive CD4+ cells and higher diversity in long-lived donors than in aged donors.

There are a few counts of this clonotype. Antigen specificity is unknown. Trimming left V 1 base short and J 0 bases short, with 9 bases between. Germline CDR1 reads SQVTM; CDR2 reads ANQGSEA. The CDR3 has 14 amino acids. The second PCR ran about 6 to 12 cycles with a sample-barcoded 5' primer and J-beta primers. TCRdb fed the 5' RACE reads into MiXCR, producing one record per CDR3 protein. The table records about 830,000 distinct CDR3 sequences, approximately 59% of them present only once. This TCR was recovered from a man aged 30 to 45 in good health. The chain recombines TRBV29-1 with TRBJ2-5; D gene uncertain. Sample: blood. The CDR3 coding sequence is TGCAGCGTTGAAGGTCAGACTTACCAAGAGACCCAGTACTTC. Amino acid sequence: CSVEGQTYQETQYF.